The 10 T cell receptor beta chains below were found in one sample sequenced in a study of OX40 agonist ivuxolimab in advanced cancers. Libraries were prepared by immunoSEQ multiplex PCR; TCRdb keeps only in-frame clonotypes and omits some of them. The data hold over 45,000 clones, with over 80% observed a single time. The starting material was CD4+ or CD8+ T cells sorted from blood, obtained in a trial of the OX40 agonist ivuxolimab. These receptors all stem from an adult with an advanced solid tumor such as melanoma, head and neck, liver or kidney cancer.

The CDR3 nucleotides are TGTGCCAGCAGCTTAGAAGGGGGAGCCCAAGAGACCCAGTACTTC. This translates into CASSLEGGAQETQYF. This chain uses TRBV11-3 with TRBJ2-5; TRBD1 might be the D (6 bases). Germline lookup yields CDR1 SGHNT and CDR2 YENEEA. Trimming pared 0 bases from V and 1 base from J, leaving 9 bases between. This CDR3 is 15 amino acids long.

The V gene is TRBV7-2, the J gene TRBJ2-3, with D possibly being TRBD1 (6 bases). Looked up from germline, CDR1 is SGHTA and CDR2 is FQGNSA. This CDR3 contains 17 residues. The ends were cut back, 5 bases at V and 5 bases at J, with 23 bases in the middle. The CDR3 DNA reads TGTGCCAGCAGCCCTAGGTCCACAGGGCTAAGGGAAGATACGCAGTATTTT. Residues: CASSPRSTGLREDTQYF.

This chain connects TRBV18 to TRBJ2-1; 14 positions match TRBD2. The CDR3 is 16 residues long. The V and J ends lost 3 bases and 6 bases, in that order; junction bases with no gene match: 4. Germline loops: CDR1 KGHSH, CDR2 LQKENI. CDR3 loop: CASSPTTSGGANEQFF. In DNA form, the CDR3 reads TGTGCCAGCTCACCCACGACTAGCGGGGGGGCCAATGAGCAGTTCTTC.

The chain combines TRBV9 with TRBJ1-1, with 9 positions matching TRBD1. This CDR3 comprises 14 residues. With V trimmed by 4 bases and J by 4 bases, 5 bases remained unmatched. The germline CDR1 and CDR2 sequences are SGDLS and YYNGEE. In DNA, the CDR3 is TGTGCCAGCAGCCCCGGGACAGGGATCACTGAAGCTTTCTTT. Its translation is CASSPGTGITEAFF.

The CDR3 DNA reads TGTGCCAGTAGTATAGGTGGGCTTGGAAACACCATATATTTT. Its translation is CASSIGGLGNTIYF. The rearrangement links TRBV19 to TRBJ1-3; D is unclear. This CDR3 has 14 amino acids. Trimming pared 1 base from V and 3 bases from J, leaving 7 bases between. Germline lookup yields CDR1 LNHDA and CDR2 SQIVND (reference sequence).

The gene calls are TRBV6-5 and TRBJ1-1, with D perhaps TRBD1 (5 bases). Trimming shortened V by 4 bases and J by 6 bases, and 12 bases separated the two germline ends. From germline, CDR1 is MNHEY and CDR2 SVGAGI. This CDR3 has 13 residues. The CDR3 sequence: CASSSTGVSEAFF. The CDR3, as DNA: TGTGCCAGCAGTTCCACGGGGGTATCTGAAGCTTTCTTT.

The chain has TRBV10-3 and TRBJ1-1; the D gene is possibly TRBD1 (5 bases). Germline CDR1 and CDR2: ENHRY and SYGVKD. The CDR3 loop spans 15 amino acids. Trimming took 8 bases from V and 0 from J, leaving 16 bases between them. CDR3 sequence (DNA): TGTGCCATCGGGTTTTTCGGGGGTATGAACACTGAAGCTTTCTTT. This encodes CAIGFFGGMNTEAFF.

The rearrangement joins TRBV5-5 to TRBJ1-6; D is ambiguous. CDR1 and CDR2 from the germline V gene are SGHKS and YYEKEE (reference sequence). Trimming cost V 2 bases and J 4 bases, with 19 bases left between them. The CDR3 is 18 amino acids. CDR3: CASSFLPATQVYNSPLHF. As DNA, the CDR3 is TGTGCCAGCAGCTTCCTGCCGGCGACTCAAGTATATAATTCACCCCTCCACTTT.

This chain connects TRBV7-9 to TRBJ1-6; D is uncertain. The germline gives CDR1 SEHNR, CDR2 FQNEAQ (reference sequence). Trimming pared 3 bases from V and 7 bases from J, leaving 7 bases between. CDR3 length: 13 residues. CDR3 residues: CASSLVGNSPLHF. The CDR3 DNA reads TGTGCCAGCAGCTTGGTCGGAAATTCACCCCTCCACTTT.

The genes are TRBV5-1 and TRBJ2-1; no reliable D call. V shed 4 bases and J shed 0 bases, with 8 bases lying between them. Germline-derived CDR1 and CDR2 are SGHRS and YFSETQ. This CDR3 has 14 amino acids. DNA of the CDR3: TGCGCCAGCAGCCCCCCAGTCTCCTACAATGAGCAGTTCTTC. It codes for CASSPPVSYNEQFF.